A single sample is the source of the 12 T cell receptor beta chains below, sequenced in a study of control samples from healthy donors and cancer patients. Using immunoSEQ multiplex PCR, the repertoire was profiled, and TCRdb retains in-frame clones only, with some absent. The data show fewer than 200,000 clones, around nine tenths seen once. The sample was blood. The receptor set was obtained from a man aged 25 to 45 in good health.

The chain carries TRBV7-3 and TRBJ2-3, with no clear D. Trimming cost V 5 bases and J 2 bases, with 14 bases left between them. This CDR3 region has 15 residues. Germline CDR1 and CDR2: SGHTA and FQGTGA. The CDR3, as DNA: TGTGCCAGCAGCCCCGACGGACGGTACACAGATACGCAGTATTTT. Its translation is CASSPDGRYTDTQYF.

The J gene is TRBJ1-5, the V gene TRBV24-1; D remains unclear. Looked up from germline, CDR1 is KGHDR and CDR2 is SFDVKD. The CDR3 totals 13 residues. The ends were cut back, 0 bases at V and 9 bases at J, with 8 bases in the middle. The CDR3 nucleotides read TGTGCCACCAGTGATTTGCCGAAGGGGCCCCAGCATTTT. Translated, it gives CATSDLPKGPQHF.

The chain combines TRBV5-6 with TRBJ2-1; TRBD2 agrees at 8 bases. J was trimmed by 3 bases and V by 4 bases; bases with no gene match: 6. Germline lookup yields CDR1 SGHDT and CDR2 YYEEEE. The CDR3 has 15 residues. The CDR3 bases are TGTGCCAGCAGCCGGCGGGGGGCTATCTACAATGAGCAGTTCTTC. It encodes CASSRRGAIYNEQFF.

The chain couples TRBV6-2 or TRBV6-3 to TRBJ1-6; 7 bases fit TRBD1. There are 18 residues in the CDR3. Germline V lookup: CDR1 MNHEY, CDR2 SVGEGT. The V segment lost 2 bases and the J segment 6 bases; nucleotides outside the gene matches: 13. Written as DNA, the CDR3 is TGTGCCAGCAGTTACCAACCAAACAGGGGCCCCCTTAATTCACCCCTCCACTTT. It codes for CASSYQPNRGPLNSPLHF.

The CDR3 sequence is CASSPGRTGSDEQYF. CDR3 nucleotides: TGTGCCAGCTCACCAGGCAGGACAGGGAGTGACGAGCAGTACTTC. V gene TRBV18 combines with J gene TRBJ2-7, with 8 bases matching TRBD1. Germline CDR1 and CDR2: KGHSH and LQKENI. The CDR3 runs 15 residues. The trim removed 2 bases at V and 5 bases at J, leaving 8 bases unmatched.

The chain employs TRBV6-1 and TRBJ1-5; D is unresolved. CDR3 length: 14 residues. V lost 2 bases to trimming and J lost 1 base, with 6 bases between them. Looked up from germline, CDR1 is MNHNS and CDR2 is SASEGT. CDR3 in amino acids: CASSESGSNQPQHF. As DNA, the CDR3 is TGTGCCAGCAGTGAATCTGGCAGCAATCAGCCCCAGCATTTT.

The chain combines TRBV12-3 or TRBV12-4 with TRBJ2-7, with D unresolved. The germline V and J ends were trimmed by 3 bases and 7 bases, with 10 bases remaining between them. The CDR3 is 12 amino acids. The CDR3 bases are TGTGCCAGCAGTTTGTCCCTTGGGGAGCAGTACTTC. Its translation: CASSLSLGEQYF.

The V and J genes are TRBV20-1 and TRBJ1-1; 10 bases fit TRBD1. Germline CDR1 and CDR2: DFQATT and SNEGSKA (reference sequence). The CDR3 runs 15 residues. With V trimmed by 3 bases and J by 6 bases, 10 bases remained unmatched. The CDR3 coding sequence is TGCAGTGCTAGTAGATGGGACAGGGGTTTTTCTGAAGCTTTCTTT. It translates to CSASRWDRGFSEAFF.

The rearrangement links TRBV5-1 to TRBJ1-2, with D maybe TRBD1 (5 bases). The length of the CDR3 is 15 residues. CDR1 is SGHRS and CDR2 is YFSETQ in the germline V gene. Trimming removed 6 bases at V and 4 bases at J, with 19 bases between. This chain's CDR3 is CASKDNPNLAYGYTF. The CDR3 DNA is TGCGCCAGCAAGGACAACCCAAATTTAGCCTATGGCTACACCTTC.

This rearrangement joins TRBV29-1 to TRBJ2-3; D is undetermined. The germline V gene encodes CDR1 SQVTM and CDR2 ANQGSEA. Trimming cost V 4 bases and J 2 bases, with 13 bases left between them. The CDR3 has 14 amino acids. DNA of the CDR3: TGCAGCGTTGGGGGTCAGCTACCCACAGATACGCAGTATTTT. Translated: CSVGGQLPTDTQYF.

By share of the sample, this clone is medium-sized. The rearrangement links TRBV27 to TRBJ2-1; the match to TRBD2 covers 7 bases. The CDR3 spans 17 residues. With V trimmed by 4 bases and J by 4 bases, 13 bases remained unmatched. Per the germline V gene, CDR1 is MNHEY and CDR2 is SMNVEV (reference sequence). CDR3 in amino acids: CASSYSLAALNYNEQFF. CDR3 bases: TGTGCCAGCAGTTACTCCCTAGCGGCCCTTAATTACAATGAGCAGTTCTTC.

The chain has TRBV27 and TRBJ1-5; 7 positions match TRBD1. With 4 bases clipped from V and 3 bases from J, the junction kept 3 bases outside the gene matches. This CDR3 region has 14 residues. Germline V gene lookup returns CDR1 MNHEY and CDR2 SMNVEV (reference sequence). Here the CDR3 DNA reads TGTGCCAGCAGTTCCGGGACAGTCAATCAGCCCCAGCATTTT. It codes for CASSSGTVNQPQHF.